The 3 T cell receptor beta chains reported below all come from one sample, sequenced in a study of cytomegalovirus exposure and HLA in healthy donors. PCR was performed using 60 Vbeta and 13 Jbeta primers. Sequencing used immunoSEQ multiplex PCR; TCRdb keeps in-frame clones, though not all of them. This table holds around 100,000 clones. The sample taken for sequencing was PBMCs. The receptors come from a young woman in good health and CMV-seronegative.

A note on this clone: Germline is not matched at one junction end, which may reflect a read error. The chain employs TRBV11-2 and TRBJ2-1; D perhaps matches TRBD1 (5 bases). The germline V gene encodes CDR1 SGHAT and CDR2 FQNNGV. CDR3 length equals 15 residues. CDR3 loop: CASSLDSWSYNEQFF. The DNA for the CDR3 is TGTGCCAGCAGCCTAGACAGTTGGTCCTACAATGAGCAGTTCTTC.

J is TRBJ1-1 and V is TRBV28; D may be TRBD1 (6 bases). Germline V CDR1 and CDR2: MDHEN, SYDVKM. V lost 5 bases and J lost 8, with 12 bases in between. This CDR3 spans 12 amino acids. As DNA, the CDR3 is TGTGCCAGCAGTCGGGACCAGGGGGAAGCTTTCTTT. Translating it yields CASSRDQGEAFF.

The chain carries TRBV19 and TRBJ2-5; TRBD1 aligns across 7 bases. The end of the DNA aligns better with TRBJ2-7, so the J call may be wrong. From germline, CDR1 is LNHDA and CDR2 SQIVND (reference sequence). The CDR3 loop spans 14 amino acids. This CDR3 reads CASSLQGSSYEQYF. CDR3 nucleotides: TGTGCCAGTAGTTTACAGGGGAGCTCCTACGAGCAGTACTTC.